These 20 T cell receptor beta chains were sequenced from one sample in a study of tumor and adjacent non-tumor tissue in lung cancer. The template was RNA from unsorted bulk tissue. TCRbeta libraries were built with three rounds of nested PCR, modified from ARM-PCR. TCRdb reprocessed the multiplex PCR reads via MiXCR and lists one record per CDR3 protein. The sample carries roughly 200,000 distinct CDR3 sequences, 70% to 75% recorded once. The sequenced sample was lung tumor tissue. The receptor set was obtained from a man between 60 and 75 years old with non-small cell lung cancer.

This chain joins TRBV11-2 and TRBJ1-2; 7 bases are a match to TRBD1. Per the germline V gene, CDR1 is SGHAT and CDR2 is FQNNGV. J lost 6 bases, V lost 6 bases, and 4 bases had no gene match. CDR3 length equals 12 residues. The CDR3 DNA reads TGTGCCAGCAGTCTCAGGGGGAATGGCTACACCTTC. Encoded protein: CASSLRGNGYTF.

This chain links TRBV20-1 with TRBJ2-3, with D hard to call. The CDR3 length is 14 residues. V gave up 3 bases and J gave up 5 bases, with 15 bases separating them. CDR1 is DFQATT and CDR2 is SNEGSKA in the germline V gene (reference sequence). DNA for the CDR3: TGCAGTGCTAGCCCTGATTCAGGCATAGATACGCAGTATTTT. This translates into CSASPDSGIDTQYF.

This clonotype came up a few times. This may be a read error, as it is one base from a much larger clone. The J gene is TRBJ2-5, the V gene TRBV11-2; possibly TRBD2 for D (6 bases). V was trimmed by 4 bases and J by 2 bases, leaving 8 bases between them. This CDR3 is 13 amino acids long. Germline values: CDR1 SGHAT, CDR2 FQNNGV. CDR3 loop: CASSSRGQETQYF. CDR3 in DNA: TGTGCCAGCAGCTCACGGGGGCAAGAGACCCAGTACTTC.

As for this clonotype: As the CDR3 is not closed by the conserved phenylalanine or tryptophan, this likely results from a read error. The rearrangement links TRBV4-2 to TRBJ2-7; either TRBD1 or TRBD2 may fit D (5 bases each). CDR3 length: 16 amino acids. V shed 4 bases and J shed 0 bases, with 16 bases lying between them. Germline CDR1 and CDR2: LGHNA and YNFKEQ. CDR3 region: CASSRYPTGTSYEQYS. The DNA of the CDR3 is TGTGCCAGCAGCCGGTATCCTACCGGGACCTCCTACGAGCAGTACTCC.

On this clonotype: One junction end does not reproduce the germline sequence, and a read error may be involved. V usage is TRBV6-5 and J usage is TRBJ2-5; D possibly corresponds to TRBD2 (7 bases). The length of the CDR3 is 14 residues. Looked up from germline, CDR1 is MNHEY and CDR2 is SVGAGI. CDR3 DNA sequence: TGTGCCACCAGTGATATCAGGACCGCGGGGGCCCAGTACTTT. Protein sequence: CATSDIRTAGAQYF.

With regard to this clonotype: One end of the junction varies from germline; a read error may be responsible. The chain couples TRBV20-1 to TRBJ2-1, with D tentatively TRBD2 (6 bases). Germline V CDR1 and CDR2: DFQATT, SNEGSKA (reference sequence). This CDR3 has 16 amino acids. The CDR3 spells CSTRDPLLANYNEQFF. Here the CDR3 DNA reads TGCAGTACTAGAGACCCCTTACTAGCTAACTACAATGAACAGTTCTTC.

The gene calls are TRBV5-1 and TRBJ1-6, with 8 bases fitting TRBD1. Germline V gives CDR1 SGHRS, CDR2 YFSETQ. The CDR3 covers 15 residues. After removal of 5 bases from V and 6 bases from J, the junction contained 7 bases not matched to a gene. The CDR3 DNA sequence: TGCGCCAGCAGATCAACAGGGGGAGGTAATTCACCCCTCCACTTT. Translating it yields CASRSTGGGNSPLHF.

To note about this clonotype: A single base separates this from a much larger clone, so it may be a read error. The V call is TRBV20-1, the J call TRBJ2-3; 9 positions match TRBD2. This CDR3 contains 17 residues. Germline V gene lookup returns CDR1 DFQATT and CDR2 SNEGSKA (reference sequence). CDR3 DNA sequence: TGCGGTGCTAGACCCAACCCGACTAGCGGATTCACAGATACGCAGTATTTT. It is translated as CGARPNPTSGFTDTQYF.

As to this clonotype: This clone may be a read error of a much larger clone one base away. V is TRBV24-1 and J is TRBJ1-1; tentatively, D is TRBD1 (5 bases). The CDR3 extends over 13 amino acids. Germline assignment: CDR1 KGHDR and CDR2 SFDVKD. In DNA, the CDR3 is TGTGCCACCATGGGGGAGGAGAACATTGAAGCTTTCTTT. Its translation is CATMGEENIEAFF.

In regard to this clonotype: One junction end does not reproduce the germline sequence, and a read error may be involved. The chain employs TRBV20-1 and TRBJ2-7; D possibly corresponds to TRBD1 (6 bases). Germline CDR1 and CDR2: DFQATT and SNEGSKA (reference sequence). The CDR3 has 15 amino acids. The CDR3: CSGRGGSADTYEQYF. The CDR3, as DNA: TGCAGTGGTAGAGGGGGTAGCGCAGACACATACGAGCAGTACTTC.

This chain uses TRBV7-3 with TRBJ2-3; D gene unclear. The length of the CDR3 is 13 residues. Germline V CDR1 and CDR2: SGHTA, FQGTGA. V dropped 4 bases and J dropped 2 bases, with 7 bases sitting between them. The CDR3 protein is CASSSANTDTQYF. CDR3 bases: TGTGCCAGCAGCTCTGCGAACACAGATACGCAGTATTTT. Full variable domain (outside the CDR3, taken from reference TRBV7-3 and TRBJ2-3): GAGVSQTPSNKVTEKGKYVELRCDPISGHTALYWYRQSLGQGPEFLIYFQGTGAADDSGLPNDRFFAVRPEGSVSTLKIQRTERGDSAVYLCASSSANTDTQYFGPGTRLTVL.

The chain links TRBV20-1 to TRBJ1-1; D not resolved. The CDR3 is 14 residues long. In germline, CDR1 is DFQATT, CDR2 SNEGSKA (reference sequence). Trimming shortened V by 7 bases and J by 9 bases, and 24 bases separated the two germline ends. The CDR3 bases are TGCAGTGTTGGAGTTGGGTTGCAGCCCAGGAAAGCTTTCTTT. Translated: CSVGVGLQPRKAFF.

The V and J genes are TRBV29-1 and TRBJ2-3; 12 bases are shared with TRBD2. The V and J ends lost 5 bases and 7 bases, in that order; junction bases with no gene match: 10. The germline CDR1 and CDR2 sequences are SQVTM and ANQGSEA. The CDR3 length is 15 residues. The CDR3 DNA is TGCAGCGTTATGCTAGCGGGGGGGCGGTCAAATACGCAGTATTTT. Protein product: CSVMLAGGRSNTQYF.

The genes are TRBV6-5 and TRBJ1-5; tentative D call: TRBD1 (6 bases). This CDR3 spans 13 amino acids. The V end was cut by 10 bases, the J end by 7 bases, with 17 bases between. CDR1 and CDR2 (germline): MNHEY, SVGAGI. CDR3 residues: CANFGGAGQPQHF. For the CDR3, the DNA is TGTGCCAATTTTGGGGGCGCGGGACAGCCCCAGCATTTT.

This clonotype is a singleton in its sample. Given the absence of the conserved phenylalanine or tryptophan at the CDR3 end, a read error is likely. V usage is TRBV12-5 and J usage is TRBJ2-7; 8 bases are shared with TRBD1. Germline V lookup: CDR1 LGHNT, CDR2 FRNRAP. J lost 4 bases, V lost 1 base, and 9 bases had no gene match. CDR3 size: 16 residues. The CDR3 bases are TGTGCTAGTGGTTTGGATGGACAGGGAAGGATTTACGAGCAGTACTTA. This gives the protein CASGLDGQGRIYEQYL.

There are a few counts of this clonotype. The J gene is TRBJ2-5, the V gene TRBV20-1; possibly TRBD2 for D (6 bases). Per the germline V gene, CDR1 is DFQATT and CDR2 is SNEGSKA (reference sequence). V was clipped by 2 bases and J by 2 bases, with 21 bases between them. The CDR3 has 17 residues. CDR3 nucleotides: TGCAGTGCTAGAAGTATTCAGCGTTCGGCGGGGCAAGAGACCCAGTACTTC. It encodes CSARSIQRSAGQETQYF.

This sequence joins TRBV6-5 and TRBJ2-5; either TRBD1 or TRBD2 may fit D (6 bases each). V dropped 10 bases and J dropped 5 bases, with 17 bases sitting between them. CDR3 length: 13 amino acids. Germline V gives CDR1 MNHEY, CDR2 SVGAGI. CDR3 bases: TGTGCCATCAATACCCGGGGGCGGGAGACCCAGTACTTC. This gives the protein CAINTRGRETQYF.

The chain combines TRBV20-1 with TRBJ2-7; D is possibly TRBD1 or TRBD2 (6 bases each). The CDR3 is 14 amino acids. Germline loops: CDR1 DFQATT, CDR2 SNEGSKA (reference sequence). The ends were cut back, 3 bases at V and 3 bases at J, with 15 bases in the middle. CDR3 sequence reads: CSASSRGRHYEQYF. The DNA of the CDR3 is TGCAGTGCTAGTTCTAGGGGGAGGCACTACGAGCAGTACTTC.

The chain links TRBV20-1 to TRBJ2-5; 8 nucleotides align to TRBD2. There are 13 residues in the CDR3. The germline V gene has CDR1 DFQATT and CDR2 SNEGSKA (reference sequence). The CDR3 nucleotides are TGCGGTACACCGGGTAGCGGGAAGCGGACCCAGTACTTC. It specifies CGTPGSGKRTQYF.

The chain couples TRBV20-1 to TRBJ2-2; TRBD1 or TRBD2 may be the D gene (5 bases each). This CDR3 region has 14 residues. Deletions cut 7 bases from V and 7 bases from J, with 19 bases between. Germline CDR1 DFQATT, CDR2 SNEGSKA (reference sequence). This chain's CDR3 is CSVGGAVGGGELFF. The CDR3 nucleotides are TGCAGTGTTGGGGGAGCTGTTGGAGGCGGGGAGCTGTTTTTT.